This TCR beta chain was profiled in a study of response to subunit inactivated influenza vaccine (dated by TCRdb to between 2017 and 2018). Background for the entire study: The study used deep quantitative T cell receptor repertoire profiling to track responses to a trivalent subunit inactivated influenza vaccine.

What the authors observed across the whole study: The authors suggested that each seasonal influenza vaccination may recruit only a limited number of new T cells.

This clonotype was seen ten or more times. Its antigen remains undetermined. No much larger clone is present one base from it, and per-base qualities are unavailable. Library creation used RT-PCR. The sequencer was an Illumina HiSeq 2500. In-frame beta chains were kept once TCRdb had trimmed the public reads at Q25 with fastp and called clones with MiXCR. Identical CDR3 protein sequences are pooled into one entry, listed with their most common genes and DNA. The sample includes hundreds of thousands of distinct CDR3 sequences, with less than 15% observed a single time. Jointly, the top ten make up about 7.6% of the sample. The input for sequencing was PBMCs from blood, taken 14 days before vaccination. The source is a man aged 50 to 60 who received an inactivated influenza vaccine. Donor details come from another sample of the same person, matched by shared clones.

The CDR3 reads as follows: CATSGGAYEQYF. DNA sequence: TGTGCCACCAGCGGGGGGGCCTACGAGCAGTACTTC. The sequence joins TRBV10-3 to TRBJ2-7; TRBD2 matches 10 bases in the middle. For this chain, trimming is 10 bases at the V end and 2 bases at the J end, and the number of junction bases without a gene match is 2. Measured from the cysteine to the phenylalanine, the CDR3 is 12 residues long. Just the 36-base CDR3 DNA is kept, in frame starting at base 1. CDR1 ENHRY and CDR2 SYGVKD are derived from the germline V gene.